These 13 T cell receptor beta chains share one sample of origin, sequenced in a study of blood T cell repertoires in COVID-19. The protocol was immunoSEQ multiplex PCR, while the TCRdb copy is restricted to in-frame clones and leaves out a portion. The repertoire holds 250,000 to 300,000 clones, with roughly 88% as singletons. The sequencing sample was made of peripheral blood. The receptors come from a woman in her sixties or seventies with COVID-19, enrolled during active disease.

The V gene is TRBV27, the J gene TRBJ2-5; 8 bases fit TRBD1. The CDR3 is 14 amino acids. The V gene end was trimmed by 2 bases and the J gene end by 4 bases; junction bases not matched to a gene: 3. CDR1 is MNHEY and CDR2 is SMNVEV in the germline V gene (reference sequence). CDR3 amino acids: CASSLLGQVETQYF. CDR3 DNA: TGTGCCAGCAGTTTACTGGGACAGGTAGAGACCCAGTACTTC.

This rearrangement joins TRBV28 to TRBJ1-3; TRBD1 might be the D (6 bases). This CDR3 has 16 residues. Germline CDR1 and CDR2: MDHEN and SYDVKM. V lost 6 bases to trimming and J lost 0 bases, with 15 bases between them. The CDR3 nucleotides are TGTGCCAGCAGCACGACAGGTCCCAGCTCTGGAAACACCATATATTTT. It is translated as CASSTTGPSSGNTIYF.

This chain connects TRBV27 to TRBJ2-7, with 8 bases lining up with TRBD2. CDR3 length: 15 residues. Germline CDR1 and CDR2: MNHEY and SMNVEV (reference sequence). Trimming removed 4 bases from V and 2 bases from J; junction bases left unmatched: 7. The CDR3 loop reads CASSSLGSGAYEQYF. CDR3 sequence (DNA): TGTGCCAGCAGTTCCCTTGGTAGCGGGGCCTACGAGCAGTACTTC.

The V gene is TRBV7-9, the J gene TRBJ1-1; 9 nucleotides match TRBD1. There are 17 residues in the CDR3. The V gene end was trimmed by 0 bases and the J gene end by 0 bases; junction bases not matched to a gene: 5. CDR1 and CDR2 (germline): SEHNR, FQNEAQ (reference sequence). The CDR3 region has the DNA TGTGCCAGCAGCTTAGCACAGGGGGCCGAACTGAACACTGAAGCTTTCTTT. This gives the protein CASSLAQGAELNTEAFF.

The CDR3 region has the DNA TGTGCCTACTCTCCCGGGGACCAAGAGACCCAGTACTTC. The encoded protein is CAYSPGDQETQYF. The chain joins TRBV28 to TRBJ2-5; tentative D call: TRBD2 (5 bases). Trimming shortened V by 11 bases and J by 0 bases, and 13 bases separated the two germline ends. Germline assignment: CDR1 MDHEN and CDR2 SYDVKM. This CDR3 spans 13 amino acids.

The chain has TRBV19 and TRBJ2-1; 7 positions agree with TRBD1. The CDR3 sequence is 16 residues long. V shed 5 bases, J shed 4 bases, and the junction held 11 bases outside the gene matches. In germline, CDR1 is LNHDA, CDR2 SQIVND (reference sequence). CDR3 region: CASSLSSGTAYNEQFF. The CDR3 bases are TGTGCCAGTAGTCTATCCTCTGGGACAGCGTACAATGAGCAGTTCTTC.

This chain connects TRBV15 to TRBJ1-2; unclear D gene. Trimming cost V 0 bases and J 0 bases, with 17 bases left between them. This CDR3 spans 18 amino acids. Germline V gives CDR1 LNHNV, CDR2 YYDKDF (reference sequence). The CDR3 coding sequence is TGTGCCACCAGCAGAGATTATAACCCCGGGAGGGCTAACTATGGCTACACCTTC. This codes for CATSRDYNPGRANYGYTF.

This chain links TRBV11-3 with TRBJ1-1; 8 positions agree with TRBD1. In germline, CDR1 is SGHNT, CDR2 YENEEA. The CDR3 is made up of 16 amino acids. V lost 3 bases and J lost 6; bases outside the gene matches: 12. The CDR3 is CASSFRQGAMVPEAFF. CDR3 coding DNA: TGTGCCAGCAGCTTTCGGCAGGGGGCCATGGTGCCTGAAGCTTTCTTT. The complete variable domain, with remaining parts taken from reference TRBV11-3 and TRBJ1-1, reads EAGVVQSPRYKIIEKKQPVAFWCNPISGHNTLYWYLQNLGQGPELLIRYENEEAVDDSQLPKDRFSAERLKGVDSTLKIQPAELGDSAVYLCASSFRQGAMVPEAFFGQGTRLTVV.

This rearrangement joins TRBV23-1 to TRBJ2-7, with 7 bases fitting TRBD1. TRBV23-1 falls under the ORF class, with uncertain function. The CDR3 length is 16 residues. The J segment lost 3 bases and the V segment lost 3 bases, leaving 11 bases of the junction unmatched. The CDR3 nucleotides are TGCGCCAGCAGTCACCGATTCGGACAGGTGCGCTACGAGCAGTACTTC. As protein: CASSHRFGQVRYEQYF.

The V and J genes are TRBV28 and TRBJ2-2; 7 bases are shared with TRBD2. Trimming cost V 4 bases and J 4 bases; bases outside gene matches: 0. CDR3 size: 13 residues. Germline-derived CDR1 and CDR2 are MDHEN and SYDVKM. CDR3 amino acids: CASSWGGTGELFF. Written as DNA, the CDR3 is TGTGCCAGCAGTTGGGGGGGCACCGGGGAGCTGTTTTTT.

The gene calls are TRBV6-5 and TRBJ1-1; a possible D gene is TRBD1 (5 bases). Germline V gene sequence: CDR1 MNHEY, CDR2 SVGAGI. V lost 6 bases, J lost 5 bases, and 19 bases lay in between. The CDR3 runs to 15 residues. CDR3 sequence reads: CASSRPNRIPTEAFF. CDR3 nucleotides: TGTGCCAGCAGCCGTCCTAACAGGATCCCTACTGAAGCTTTCTTT.

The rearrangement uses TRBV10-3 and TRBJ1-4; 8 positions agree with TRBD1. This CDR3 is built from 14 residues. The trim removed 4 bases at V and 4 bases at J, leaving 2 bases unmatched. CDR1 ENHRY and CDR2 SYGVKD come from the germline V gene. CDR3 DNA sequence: TGTGCCATCAGTGGGACAGGGCTTAATGAAAAACTGTTTTTT. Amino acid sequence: CAISGTGLNEKLFF.

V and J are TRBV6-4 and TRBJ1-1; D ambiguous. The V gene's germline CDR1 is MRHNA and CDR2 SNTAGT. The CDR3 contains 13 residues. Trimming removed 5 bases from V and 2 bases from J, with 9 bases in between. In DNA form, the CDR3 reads TGTGCCAGCAGTTCTCTCCCCAACACTGAAGCTTTCTTT. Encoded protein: CASSSLPNTEAFF.